This paragraph covers one TCR beta chain sequence. Germline CDR1 reads PRHDT; CDR2 reads FYEKMQ (reference sequence). CDR3 size: 14 residues. Trimming took 4 bases from V and 10 from J; bases not matched to a gene: 5. The data belong to a study of cytomegalovirus exposure and HLA in healthy donors. The PCR used 60 Vbeta and 13 Jbeta primers. The assay was immunoSEQ multiplex PCR, and TCRdb's table has in-frame clones only and misses some. This repertoire shows about 160,000 clones, roughly 82% found once; its top ten account for just under 3%. Sample: PBMCs. V gene TRBV13 combines with J gene TRBJ2-3, with TRBD2 matching 13 bases. This TCR derives from a woman between 50 and 59 years old in good health and CMV-seropositive. The CDR3: CASSSGTSGAAQYF. In nucleotides, the CDR3 is TGTGCCAGCAGCTCCGGGACTAGCGGGGCTGCGCAGTATTTT.